This TCR beta chain was captured by sequencing in a study of T cell responses to AZD1222 COVID-19 vaccine. Data came from immunoSEQ multiplex PCR; TCRdb stores just in-frame clones and leaves some out. The sample includes 150,000 or so clones, 90% of them seen just once. There are 13 residues in the CDR3. Deletions cut 2 bases from V and 5 bases from J, with 7 bases between. Germline V gives CDR1 SEHNR, CDR2 FQNEAQ (reference sequence). Only one count was recorded for this clone. The clonotype was recovered from an adult who received the AZD1222 COVID-19 vaccine. The source was peripheral blood, collected 28 days after the second AZD1222 dose. The genes are TRBV7-9 and TRBJ2-1; maybe TRBD2 (6 bases). CDR3 protein: CASSLWGDNEQFF. The CDR3, as DNA: TGTGCCAGCAGCTTATGGGGGGACAATGAGCAGTTCTTC.